Shown below are 9 T cell receptor beta chains from a single sample sequenced in a study of blood T cells in healthy people across ages. The second PCR ran about 6 to 11 cycles with a sample-barcoded 5' primer and J-beta primers. TCRdb recomputed calls from the 5' RACE reads with MiXCR, one row per CDR3 protein. This sample carries 1.4 million to 1.5 million distinct CDR3 sequences, approximately 42% of them seen once, and the ten largest clones take 7.9%. The sequencing sample was made of blood. The receptor set was obtained from a woman younger than 35 in good health.

There are a few counts of this clonotype. The chain uses TRBV20-1 and TRBJ2-5; no clear D. The CDR3 is 11 amino acids. Per the germline V gene, CDR1 is DFQATT and CDR2 is SNEGSKA (reference sequence). V was clipped by 5 bases and J by 4 bases, with 8 bases between them. The CDR3 spells CSAGPSETQYF. The CDR3 DNA follows: TGCAGTGCTGGTCCCTCAGAGACCCAGTACTTC.

This clonotype was counted only a few times. The J gene is TRBJ2-7, the V gene TRBV6-5, with 8 positions matching TRBD1. CDR1 MNHEY and CDR2 SVGAGI come from the germline V gene. V lost 4 bases, J lost 5 bases, and 4 bases stayed unmatched. This CDR3 is 13 amino acids long. CDR3 sequence: CASSFADRDEQYF. CDR3 bases: TGTGCCAGCAGTTTCGCGGACAGGGACGAGCAGTACTTC.

The chain has TRBV5-1 and TRBJ2-3; D gene unclear. The CDR3 totals 16 residues. Germline values: CDR1 SGHRS, CDR2 YFSETQ. The V gene lost 0 bases and the J gene lost 0 bases, with 11 bases spanning the gap. CDR3: CASSLGFLRSTDTQYF. The CDR3 DNA is TGCGCCAGCAGCTTGGGGTTCCTTAGAAGCACAGATACGCAGTATTTT.

J is TRBJ1-2 and V is TRBV27; D is undetermined. Deletions cut 4 bases from V and 0 bases from J, with 12 bases between. Germline assignment: CDR1 MNHEY and CDR2 SMNVEV (reference sequence). This CDR3 has 15 amino acids. The CDR3 is CASSSRASTNYGYTF. The CDR3 DNA is TGTGCCAGCAGTTCAAGGGCCAGTACTAACTATGGCTACACCTTC.

This clonotype was detected a few times. The chain carries TRBV13 and TRBJ2-2, with 8 bases matching TRBD2. V was pared by 3 bases and J by 2 bases, with 5 bases of the junction left unmatched. Per germline, CDR1 PRHDT and CDR2 FYEKMQ (reference sequence). This CDR3 is built from 16 residues. CDR3 amino acids: CASSFGLAGNTGELFF. CDR3 nucleotides: TGTGCCAGCAGCTTTGGACTAGCTGGAAACACCGGGGAGCTGTTTTTT.

J is TRBJ2-1 and V is TRBV20-1; D unclear. The V end was cut by 0 bases, the J end by 8 bases, with 17 bases between. Germline V lookup: CDR1 DFQATT, CDR2 SNEGSKA (reference sequence). This CDR3 comprises 15 residues. CDR3 sequence reads: CSARDSRAARDEQFF. DNA for the CDR3: TGCAGTGCTAGAGATTCTAGAGCAGCCCGGGATGAGCAGTTCTTC.

The chain uses TRBV24-1 and TRBJ1-1; 7 bases match TRBD1. V shed 0 bases, J shed 3 bases, and the junction held 12 bases outside the gene matches. The CDR3 has 18 amino acids. CDR1 and CDR2 (germline): KGHDR, SFDVKD. This CDR3 reads CATSDLQGKDREDTEAFF. The CDR3 DNA reads as TGTGCCACCAGTGATTTGCAAGGAAAAGACAGGGAAGACACTGAAGCTTTCTTT.

This clonotype has a handful of counts. The J gene is TRBJ2-7, the V gene TRBV12-3 or TRBV12-4, with unresolved D. The germline V and J ends were trimmed by 5 bases and 6 bases, with 14 bases remaining between them. CDR3 length: 13 amino acids. The CDR3 DNA sequence: TGTGCCAGCAGTCCGGACCCGAAGAGCGAGCAGTACTTC. This gives the protein CASSPDPKSEQYF.

There are a few counts of this clonotype. The chain carries TRBV20-1 and TRBJ2-1, with TRBD2 identical over 12 bases. Germline CDR1 is DFQATT and CDR2 is SNEGSKA (reference sequence). The CDR3 totals 14 residues. V dropped 5 bases and J dropped 9; count of bases not matched to a gene: 8. This CDR3 reads CSAGLAGSHTEQFF. Written as DNA, the CDR3 is TGCAGTGCTGGACTAGCGGGGTCCCACACTGAGCAGTTCTTC.